A single T cell receptor beta chain is shown here with its context. Antigen: not known. This entry belongs to a study of shared clonotypes between healthy human individuals. Study results and limitations: Generation probabilities of non-shared clonotypes were lower (relative to those shared by all four donors).

Trimming pared 0 bases from V and 4 bases from J, leaving 10 bases between. Germline CDR1 MGHRA, CDR2 YSYEKL. This CDR3 comprises 15 residues. Sequencing was performed with immunoSEQ multiplex PCR; in TCRdb, only in-frame clones are kept and a portion is missing. The sample includes 2 million to 3 million clones, roughly 93% seen only once; the top ten take roughly 0.36%. Source material: naive CD4+ T cells from PBMCs. Subset here: CD45RA+ positively selected. The sequence derives from a young man in good health. Some clones in this sample may be carry-over from other donors' samples. The chain joins TRBV4-1 to TRBJ1-5; no definite D call. CDR3 protein: CASSQDRPVNQPQHF. The CDR3 nucleotides read TGCGCCAGCAGCCAAGATAGGCCGGTTAATCAGCCCCAGCATTTT.